What follows are 16 T cell receptor beta chains derived from one specimen sequenced in a study of tissue T cells after allogeneic stem cell transplantation. Repertoires were generated with immunoSEQ multiplex PCR, while TCRdb's copy carries only in-frame clones and drops some. This sample carries around 1,600 clones, about 75% of them seen once, and the ten largest clones take less than 25%. Sequencing was performed on tissue from the stomach, taken at autopsy. The receptor source for this set is a female donor at least 60 years old with lung cancer.

V gene TRBV11-3 combines with J gene TRBJ1-1; 10 nucleotides match TRBD1. V shed 5 bases and J 0 bases; nucleotides not matched to a gene: 6. In germline, CDR1 is SGHNT, CDR2 YENEEA. The CDR3 length is 16 residues. This CDR3 reads CASSPRQGAMNTEAFF. Here the CDR3 DNA reads TGTGCCAGCAGCCCCCGACAGGGGGCTATGAACACTGAAGCTTTCTTT.

This clone is large by share. The chain links TRBV6-5 to TRBJ1-4; no clear D gene. V was trimmed by 3 bases and J by 12 bases, leaving 17 bases between them. The germline CDR1 and CDR2 sequences are MNHEY and SVGAGI. This CDR3 contains 14 residues. This CDR3 is CASSYSGSRVELFF. CDR3 nucleotide sequence: TGTGCCAGCAGTTATTCGGGGTCGAGGGTCGAACTGTTTTTT.

The CDR3, as DNA: TGTGCCAGCAGTTATAAGGCAGGGACTATCTACGAGCAGTACTTC. It yields the protein CASSYKAGTIYEQYF. This chain uses TRBV6-6 with TRBJ2-7, with 7 bases that match TRBD2. The CDR3 consists of 15 residues. V dropped 3 bases and J dropped 3; count of bases not matched to a gene: 8. CDR1 MNHNY and CDR2 SVGAGI come from the germline V gene (reference sequence).

Only one count was recorded for this clone. The V gene is TRBV5-1, the J gene TRBJ2-3; maybe TRBD1 (6 bases). The germline V gene encodes CDR1 SGHRS and CDR2 YFSETQ. V dropped 4 bases and J dropped 2 bases, with 14 bases sitting between them. The CDR3 has 15 residues. The CDR3 spells CASSPGHQNTDTQYF. The DNA of the CDR3 is TGCGCCAGCAGCCCGGGACACCAAAACACAGATACGCAGTATTTT.

V and J are TRBV6-2 or TRBV6-3 and TRBJ1-5, with D uncertain. Trimming removed 0 bases from V and 3 bases from J, with 9 bases in between. The CDR3 totals 15 residues. Per the germline V gene, CDR1 is MNHEY and CDR2 is SVGEGT. This CDR3 reads CASSYSIIINQPQHF. CDR3 DNA sequence: TGTGCCAGCAGTTACTCAATCATTATCAATCAGCCCCAGCATTTT.

V is TRBV9 and J is TRBJ1-5; D might be TRBD1 (6 bases). CDR3 length: 15 amino acids. Trimming removed 0 bases at V and 4 bases at J, with 11 bases between. The germline V gene encodes CDR1 SGDLS and CDR2 YYNGEE. CDR3 sequence: CASSVGQGPNQPQHF. CDR3 coding DNA: TGTGCCAGCAGCGTAGGTCAGGGGCCTAATCAGCCCCAGCATTTT. Supplemented by reference TRBV9 and TRBJ1-5, the full variable domain reads DSGVTQTPKHLITATGQRVTLRCSPRSGDLSVYWYQQSLDQGLQFLIQYYNGEERAKGNILERFSAQQFPDLHSELNLSSLELGDSALYFCASSVGQGPNQPQHFGDGTRLSIL.

The rearrangement links TRBV7-8 to TRBJ2-4, with D perhaps TRBD1 (6 bases). This CDR3 is built from 13 residues. V lost 5 bases and J 8 bases, leaving 13 bases between the germline ends. Germline V gene lookup returns CDR1 SGHVS and CDR2 FQNEAQ. The CDR3 region is CASSHNRVYIQYF. Here the CDR3 DNA reads TGTGCCAGCAGCCATAACAGGGTATACATTCAGTACTTC.

This clone was seen a handful of times. V usage is TRBV27 and J usage is TRBJ2-7; D not certain. Per germline, CDR1 MNHEY and CDR2 SMNVEV (reference sequence). The CDR3 has 12 amino acids. Between the trimmed V and J ends, which lost 4 bases and 4 bases, there was a span of 8 bases. The CDR3 sequence: CASSSNDYEQYF. In DNA form, the CDR3 reads TGTGCCAGCAGTTCCAACGATTACGAGCAGTACTTC.

The genes are TRBV13 and TRBJ2-3; 11 positions match TRBD2. The V gene's germline CDR1 is PRHDT and CDR2 FYEKMQ (reference sequence). This CDR3 has 17 residues. J gave up 2 bases and V 5 bases, and 9 bases lay outside the gene matches. CDR3 sequence: CASSPSIAGGVTDTQYF. The DNA for the CDR3 is TGTGCCAGCAGCCCGTCAATAGCGGGAGGGGTCACAGATACGCAGTATTTT.

The chain couples TRBV7-2 to TRBJ1-5; TRBD1 matches at 9 bases. Germline V gene data show CDR1 as SGHTA and CDR2 as FQGNSA. J was trimmed by 4 bases and V by 1 base; bases with no gene match: 5. This CDR3 spans 16 amino acids. The CDR3 nucleotides are TGTGCCAGCAGCTTAGGGGGGACAGGGAGAAATCAGCCCCAGCATTTT. Translated, it gives CASSLGGTGRNQPQHF. Full variable domain (missing parts from reference TRBV7-2 and TRBJ1-5): GAGVSQSPSNKVTEKGKDVELRCDPISGHTALYWYRQSLGQGLEFLIYFQGNSAPDKSGLPSDRFSAERTGGSVSTLTIQRTQQEDSAVYLCASSLGGTGRNQPQHFGDGTRLSIL.

This sequence joins TRBV5-6 and TRBJ2-3, with TRBD2 as a possible D gene (6 bases). Per germline, CDR1 SGHDT and CDR2 YYEEEE. Between the trimmed V and J ends, which lost 2 bases and 4 bases, there was a span of 11 bases. This CDR3 has 14 residues. For the CDR3, the DNA is TGTGCCAGCAGCTTCGGGAGTCTGTCAGATACGCAGTATTTT. Protein: CASSFGSLSDTQYF.

The chain employs TRBV12-5 and TRBJ1-2; D gene unclear. Germline V gene data show CDR1 as LGHNT and CDR2 as FRNRAP. With 6 bases removed from V and 3 bases from J, the gap between germline ends came to 11 bases. This CDR3 region has 13 residues. CDR3 loop: CASGTQLDYGYTF. The CDR3 nucleotides are TGTGCTAGTGGCACCCAATTGGACTATGGCTACACCTTC.

This chain joins TRBV5-5 and TRBJ1-5; D remains unclear. Germline V gene lookup returns CDR1 SGHKS and CDR2 YYEKEE (reference sequence). The CDR3 has 15 amino acids. The ends were cut back, 4 bases at V and 7 bases at J, with 18 bases in the middle. The CDR3 protein is CASSHDLGKGQPQHF. In nucleotides, the CDR3 is TGTGCCAGCAGCCACGACTTGGGTAAAGGGCAGCCCCAGCATTTT.

The gene calls are TRBV7-2 and TRBJ1-1; D gene unclear. CDR1 and CDR2 (germline): SGHTA, FQGNSA. V was trimmed by 2 bases and J by 2 bases, leaving 6 bases between them. This CDR3 has 13 amino acids. CDR3 protein: CASSLSSNTEAFF. CDR3 nucleotide sequence: TGTGCCAGCAGCTTATCCAGTAACACTGAAGCTTTCTTT.

V usage is TRBV13 and J usage is TRBJ2-1; D possibly uses TRBD1 or TRBD2 (5 bases each). The CDR3 is 16 residues long. Germline CDR1 is PRHDT and CDR2 is FYEKMQ (reference sequence). V lost 6 bases, J lost 5 bases, and 20 bases lay in between. CDR3 sequence (DNA): TGTGCCAGCAGGGCGGCCGGGGCAGGCTCACACAATGAGCAGTTCTTC. Translating gives CASRAAGAGSHNEQFF. Full variable domain (outside the CDR3, taken from reference TRBV13 and TRBJ2-1): AAGVIQSPRHLIKEKRETATLKCYPIPRHDTVYWYQQGPGQDPQFLISFYEKMQSDKGSIPDRFSAQQFSDYHSELNMSSLELGDSALYFCASRAAGAGSHNEQFFGPGTRLTVL.

The rearrangement joins TRBV27 to TRBJ1-6; D possibly corresponds to TRBD1 (5 bases). Trimming removed 6 bases from V and 2 bases from J, with 11 bases in between. The CDR3 covers 15 residues. Germline V lookup: CDR1 MNHEY, CDR2 SMNVEV (reference sequence). For the CDR3, the DNA is TGTGCCAGCAGCCGGGACGGAGCCTATAATTCACCCCTCCACTTT. Protein: CASSRDGAYNSPLHF.